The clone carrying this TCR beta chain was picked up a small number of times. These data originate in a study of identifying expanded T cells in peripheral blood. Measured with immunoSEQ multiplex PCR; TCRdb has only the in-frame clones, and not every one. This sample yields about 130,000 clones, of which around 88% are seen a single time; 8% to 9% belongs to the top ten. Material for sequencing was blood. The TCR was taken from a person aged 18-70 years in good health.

The CDR3 DNA follows: TGTGCCTGGATGGGGGACAGGGTCATCTATGGCTACACCTTC. This encodes CAWMGDRVIYGYTF. This rearrangement joins TRBV30 to TRBJ1-2; TRBD1 matches at 9 bases. This CDR3 spans 14 amino acids. Germline values: CDR1 GTSNPN, CDR2 SVGIG (reference sequence). Trimming removed 4 bases from V and 4 bases from J; junction bases left unmatched: 7. Variable domain in full (rest from reference TRBV30 and TRBJ1-2): SQTIHQWPATLVQPVGSPLSLECTVEGTSNPNLYWYRQAAGRGLQLLFYSVGIGQISSEVPQNLSASRPQDRQFILSSKKLLLSDSGFYLCAWMGDRVIYGYTFGSGTRLTVV.